This TCR beta chain was sequenced in a study of blood T cell repertoires in COVID-19. Background on the study: Samples of COVID-19 (acute and convalescent) were obtained from the United States, Italy and Spain.

Seattle's cohort entered during active infection and was followed longitudinally. Measured with immunoSEQ multiplex PCR; TCRdb has only the in-frame clones, and not every one. The sample records around 210,000 clones, around 80% being singletons. From germline, CDR1 is MGHRA and CDR2 YSYEKL. CDR3 length: 13 residues. Deletions cut 3 bases from V and 6 bases from J, with 11 bases between. The receptor was isolated from a woman of 80 years or more with COVID-19, enrolled during active disease. Material for sequencing was peripheral blood. The gene calls are TRBV4-1 and TRBJ1-1, with unresolved D. Here the CDR3 DNA reads TGCGCCAGCAGCCAGAGGGCGGGGTCTGAAGCTTTCTTT. Protein sequence: CASSQRAGSEAFF.